This T cell receptor (beta chain) comes out of a study of blood T cell repertoires in COVID-19. To note about this clone: An end of the junction differs from the germline gene, which may be a read error.

This CDR3 is built from 14 residues. Per the germline V gene, CDR1 is SSHAT and CDR2 is FNYEAQ (reference sequence). TCRdb's copy holds only in-frame clones and misses some; the assay was immunoSEQ multiplex PCR. The sample consists of some 320,000 clones, roughly 85% of them appearing once. This clonotype was obtained from a woman in her twenties or thirties who had been exposed to COVID-19. Sequencing was performed on PBMCs or T cells enriched from blood (not recorded which). The chain is built from TRBV7-7 and TRBJ2-3; tentatively, D is TRBD2 (6 bases). CDR3 nucleotide sequence: TGTGCTAGCAGCCGAGCGGGTAGGACAGATACGCAGTATTTT. It encodes CASSRAGRTDTQYF.